Sequencing of this TCR beta chain was carried out in a study of CD8 T cells in ankylosing spondylitis. The study, taken as a whole, reports: In the blood and synovial fluid of reactive arthritis, some motif variants had been previously reported. In ankylosing spondylitis blood, a motif of about 8 highly homologous TCR beta variants appeared characteristic. Disease-linked clones were reportedly significantly enriched in matched ankylosing spondylitis synovial fluid. With a CD8+ phenotype, disease-linked clones were relatively rare in peripheral blood.

The CDR3 is 15 residues long. Germline V CDR1 and CDR2: MNHNS, SASEGT. Trimming removed 6 bases from V and 6 bases from J; junction bases left unmatched: 9. Comment on this clonotype: Antigen: not known.

One entry per CDR3 protein results from TCRdb running MiXCR on the 5' RACE reads. The sample lists some 150,000 distinct CDR3 sequences, 44% occurring once. The receptor was derived from a male donor with ankylosing spondylitis. The rearrangement joins TRBV6-1 to TRBJ2-1, with 9 bases that match TRBD1. The specimen was synovial fluid, either unsorted or a sorted T cell fraction (not recorded which). For the CDR3, the DNA is TGTGCCAGCAGCCGGCGGGACAGGGCATCCAATGAGCAGTTCTTC. Its translation: CASSRRDRASNEQFF.